The sequence of this TCR beta chain was determined in a study of blood T cell repertoires in COVID-19. Germline lookup yields CDR1 SGHNT and CDR2 YYREEE (reference sequence). Trimming took 1 base from V and 6 from J, leaving 8 bases between them. The CDR3 consists of 14 residues. Sequencing was performed with immunoSEQ multiplex PCR; in TCRdb, only in-frame clones are kept and a portion is missing. This sample yields 70,000 or so clones, of which around 77% are seen a single time; approximately 15% belongs to the top ten. The V gene is TRBV5-4, the J gene TRBJ1-6; the D is unclear. Sequences were obtained from peripheral blood. The clonotype originates from a man aged 55-75 years with acute or convalescent COVID-19. DNA of the CDR3: TGTGCCAGCAGCTTGACAGTAGTTAATTCACCCCTCCACTTT. This translates into CASSLTVVNSPLHF.